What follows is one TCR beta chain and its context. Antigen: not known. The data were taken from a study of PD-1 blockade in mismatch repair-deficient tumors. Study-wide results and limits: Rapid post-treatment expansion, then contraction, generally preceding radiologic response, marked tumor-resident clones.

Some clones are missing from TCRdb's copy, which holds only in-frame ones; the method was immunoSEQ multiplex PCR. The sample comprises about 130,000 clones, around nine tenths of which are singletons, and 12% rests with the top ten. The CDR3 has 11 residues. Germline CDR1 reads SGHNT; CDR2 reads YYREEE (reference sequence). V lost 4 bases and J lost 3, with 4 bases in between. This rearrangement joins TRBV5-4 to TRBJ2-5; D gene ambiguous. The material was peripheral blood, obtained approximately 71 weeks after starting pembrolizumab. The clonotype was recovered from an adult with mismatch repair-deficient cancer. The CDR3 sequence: CASSREETQYF. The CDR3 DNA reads TGTGCCAGCAGCAGGGAAGAGACCCAGTACTTC.